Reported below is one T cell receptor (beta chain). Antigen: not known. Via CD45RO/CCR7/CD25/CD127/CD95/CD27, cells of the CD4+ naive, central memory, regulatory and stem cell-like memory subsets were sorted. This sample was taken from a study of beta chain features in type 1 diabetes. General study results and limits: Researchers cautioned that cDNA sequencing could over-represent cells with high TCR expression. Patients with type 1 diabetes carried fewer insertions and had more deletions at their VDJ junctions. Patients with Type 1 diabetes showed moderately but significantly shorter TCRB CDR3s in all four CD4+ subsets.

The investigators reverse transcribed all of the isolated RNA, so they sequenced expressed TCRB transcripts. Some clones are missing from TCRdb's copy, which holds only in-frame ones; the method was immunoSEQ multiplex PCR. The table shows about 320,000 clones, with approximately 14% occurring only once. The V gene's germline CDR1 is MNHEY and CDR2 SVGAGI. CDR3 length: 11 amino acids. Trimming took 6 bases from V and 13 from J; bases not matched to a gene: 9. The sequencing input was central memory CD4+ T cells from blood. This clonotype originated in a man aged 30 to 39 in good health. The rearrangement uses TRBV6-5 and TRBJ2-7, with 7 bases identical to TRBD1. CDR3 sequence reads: CASSRRGQTYF. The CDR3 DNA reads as TGTGCCAGCAGCCGTCGGGGACAGACATACTTC.